The 20 T cell receptor beta chains below were found in one sample sequenced in a study of a mutant IDH1 vaccine in newly diagnosed glioma. Some clones are missing from TCRdb's copy, which holds only in-frame ones; the method was immunoSEQ multiplex PCR. The sample records about 30,000 clones, roughly 87% being singletons. The time point was: baseline, week 1 (first vaccination visit). Treatment defined: pre-vaccination baseline after standard-of-care therapy. Sequenced here: PBMCs, sampled from a glioma patient treated with radiotherapy, temozolomide or both. The receptors here all came from a man aged 30-40 years with glioma.

V is TRBV5-1 and J is TRBJ2-7, with TRBD2 as a possible D gene (6 bases). The V end was cut by 5 bases, the J end by 2 bases, with 11 bases between. CDR1 and CDR2 (germline): SGHRS, YFSETQ. The CDR3 covers 13 residues. Here the CDR3 DNA reads TGCGCCAGCAGGTGGGACTTTGCCTACGAGCAGTACTTC. Translating gives CASRWDFAYEQYF.

The genes are TRBV5-1 and TRBJ2-1; 7 bases fit TRBD1. V was clipped by 4 bases and J by 5 bases; unmatched bases: 3. The CDR3 runs to 13 residues. In germline, CDR1 is SGHRS, CDR2 YFSETQ. As DNA, the CDR3 is TGCGCCAGCAGCCCCGGACAGGACAATGAGCAGTTCTTC. This codes for CASSPGQDNEQFF.

The chain is built from TRBV6-5 and TRBJ1-1, with D maybe TRBD1 (5 bases). Looked up from germline, CDR1 is MNHEY and CDR2 is SVGAGI. The CDR3 is 11 residues long. V was clipped by 4 bases and J by 10 bases, with 10 bases between them. CDR3 loop: CASSSQGVAFF. The CDR3, as DNA: TGTGCCAGCAGTTCTCAGGGTGTAGCTTTCTTT.

The chain uses TRBV29-1 and TRBJ1-1, with no clear D. Germline CDR1 is SQVTM and CDR2 is ANQGSEA. V lost 6 bases to trimming and J lost 8 bases, with 4 bases between them. The CDR3 spans 8 residues. The CDR3 sequence: CSVEEAFF. The CDR3 DNA follows: TGCAGCGTAGAGGAAGCTTTCTTT. The full variable domain, with the rest looked up from reference TRBV29-1 and TRBJ1-1, is SAVISQKPSRDICQRGTSLTIQCQVDSQVTMMFWYRQQPGQSLTLIATANQGSEATYESGFVIDKFPISRPNLTFSTLTVSNMSPEDSSIYLCSVEEAFFGQGTRLTVV.

Only a few counts were recorded for this clone. The V gene is TRBV5-1, the J gene TRBJ2-1; TRBD2 matches 10 bases. The CDR3 has 15 amino acids. J gave up 8 bases and V 0 bases, and 5 bases lay outside the gene matches. CDR1 and CDR2 from the germline V gene are SGHRS and YFSETQ. CDR3 amino acids: CASSLVSGRADEQFF. CDR3 bases: TGCGCCAGCAGCTTGGTGAGCGGGAGGGCGGATGAGCAGTTCTTC.

The chain links TRBV19 to TRBJ2-3; TRBD2 matches 11 bases. This CDR3 is built from 16 residues. CDR1 LNHDA and CDR2 SQIVND come from the germline V gene (reference sequence). V trimming: 2 bases; J trimming: 2 bases; junction bases outside the gene matches: 3. CDR3 sequence (DNA): TGTGCCAGTAGTATAAGACTAGCGGGAATCACAGATACGCAGTATTTT. Amino acids: CASSIRLAGITDTQYF.

V usage is TRBV29-1 and J usage is TRBJ1-5, with no clear D. Germline CDR1 and CDR2: SQVTM and ANQGSEA. The CDR3 totals 13 residues. Between the trimmed V and J ends, which lost 7 bases and 4 bases, there was a span of 14 bases. In DNA form, the CDR3 reads TGCAGCGGGAAGACGGGCCCGAATCAGCCCCAGCATTTT. It encodes CSGKTGPNQPQHF.

The chain is built from TRBV30 and TRBJ1-5, with 7 bases matching TRBD1. This CDR3 spans 13 amino acids. The germline V gene encodes CDR1 GTSNPN and CDR2 SVGIG (reference sequence). Trimming removed 3 bases from V and 8 bases from J; junction bases left unmatched: 7. The CDR3 coding sequence is TGTGCCTGGAGGGAAAGGGGGCGAGAGCCCCAGCATTTT. Translation gives CAWRERGREPQHF.

The rearrangement uses TRBV5-1 and TRBJ2-7; 9 bases map to TRBD2. This CDR3 spans 14 amino acids. J gave up 5 bases and V 4 bases, and 7 bases lay outside the gene matches. The germline V gene encodes CDR1 SGHRS and CDR2 YFSETQ. For the CDR3, the DNA is TGCGCCAGCAGCCCCGCGGGAGGGCCCAACGAGCAGTACTTC. This sequence encodes CASSPAGGPNEQYF.

This chain links TRBV19 with TRBJ2-1; TRBD2 matches at 12 bases. With V trimmed by 2 bases and J by 8 bases, 13 bases remained unmatched. The CDR3 sequence is 18 residues long. CDR1 is LNHDA and CDR2 is SQIVND in the germline V gene (reference sequence). CDR3 sequence: CASSIILAGGQRGHEQFF. In DNA, the CDR3 is TGTGCCAGTAGTATAATACTAGCGGGGGGCCAACGGGGTCATGAGCAGTTCTTC.

This chain uses TRBV29-1 with TRBJ2-3; D gene ambiguous. CDR1 SQVTM and CDR2 ANQGSEA come from the germline V gene. Between the trimmed V and J ends, which lost 7 bases and 1 base, there was a span of 18 bases. CDR3 length: 15 residues. CDR3 region: CSATVLVDRTDTQYF. CDR3 in DNA: TGCAGCGCTACCGTACTTGTGGACCGCACAGATACGCAGTATTTT.

The rearrangement links TRBV6-5 to TRBJ2-7; 8 bases fit TRBD1. J was trimmed by 1 base and V by 5 bases; bases with no gene match: 7. This CDR3 has 15 amino acids. Germline V gene lookup returns CDR1 MNHEY and CDR2 SVGAGI. The CDR3 DNA sequence: TGTGCCAGCAGTCGCCGACAGGGGATTTCCTACGAGCAGTACTTC. Protein sequence: CASSRRQGISYEQYF.

This clone is a singleton in its sample. This sequence joins TRBV4-3 and TRBJ1-4, with TRBD1 matching 8 bases. This CDR3 is built from 15 residues. J lost 8 bases, V lost 0 bases, and 5 bases had no gene match. Germline V gene lookup returns CDR1 LGHNA and CDR2 YSLEER. This chain's CDR3 is CASSQEAGGEEKLFF. CDR3 nucleotide sequence: TGCGCCAGCAGCCAAGAGGCAGGGGGCGAAGAAAAACTGTTTTTT.

The chain couples TRBV29-1 to TRBJ1-4; 8 bases align to TRBD1. CDR3 length: 13 amino acids. V was clipped by 6 bases and J by 3 bases; unmatched bases: 3. From germline, CDR1 is SQVTM and CDR2 ANQGSEA. The CDR3 nucleotides are TGCAGCGTGGGGGGACAGGCTAATGAAAAACTGTTTTTT. Protein: CSVGGQANEKLFF.

The J gene is TRBJ1-6, the V gene TRBV19; possibly TRBD1 for D (5 bases). V shed 7 bases and J shed 9 bases, with 19 bases lying between them. The CDR3 spans 15 residues. Germline CDR1 is LNHDA and CDR2 is SQIVND (reference sequence). CDR3 protein: CASNGAPGDSSPLHF. CDR3 DNA sequence: TGTGCCAGTAACGGGGCTCCCGGAGACTCTTCACCCCTCCACTTT.

The chain employs TRBV13 and TRBJ2-7; D might be TRBD2 (6 bases). Germline loops: CDR1 PRHDT, CDR2 FYEKMQ (reference sequence). This CDR3 spans 15 amino acids. Trimming pared 2 bases from V and 6 bases from J, leaving 17 bases between. The CDR3 loop is CASSLRGQGGSEQYF. CDR3 bases: TGTGCCAGCAGCTTACGCGGGCAGGGAGGCTCCGAGCAGTACTTC.

This chain connects TRBV6-5 to TRBJ1-2, with 7 bases identical to TRBD1. The CDR3 loop spans 15 amino acids. The ends lost 6 bases at V and 4 bases at J; junction bases unmatched: 11. From germline, CDR1 is MNHEY and CDR2 SVGAGI. CDR3 sequence (DNA): TGTGCCAGCAGGATAACAGGGGACCGAATCTATGGCTACACCTTC. Protein product: CASRITGDRIYGYTF.

This sequence joins TRBV29-1 and TRBJ2-7, with D possibly TRBD2 on 6 matching bases. This CDR3 spans 13 amino acids. Looked up from germline, CDR1 is SQVTM and CDR2 is ANQGSEA. The V end was cut by 3 bases, the J end by 9 bases, with 18 bases between. CDR3 nucleotide sequence: TGCAGCGTTGATGCCGGGGCCGGGGAGGTGCAGTACTTC. The encoded protein is CSVDAGAGEVQYF.

The rearrangement joins TRBV13 to TRBJ2-3; D is uncertain. The CDR3 totals 12 residues. V gave up 5 bases and J gave up 5 bases, with 8 bases separating them. Germline V CDR1 and CDR2: PRHDT, FYEKMQ (reference sequence). CDR3 amino acids: CASSPVVDTQYF. CDR3 DNA: TGTGCCAGCAGCCCGGTTGTAGATACGCAGTATTTT.

The chain combines TRBV5-1 with TRBJ2-5; D is possibly TRBD1 (5 bases). The V and J ends lost 0 bases and 1 base respectively, with 7 bases between them. Germline values: CDR1 SGHRS, CDR2 YFSETQ. This CDR3 has 14 residues. CDR3 coding DNA: TGCGCCAGCAGCTTGGAGACAGCCCAAGAGACCCAGTACTTC. Translating it yields CASSLETAQETQYF.